Following are 17 T cell receptor beta chains from one sample sequenced in a study of early T cells in non-severe SARS-CoV-2 infection. TCRdb re-derived calls from the 5' RACE reads in MiXCR, one entry per CDR3 protein. The data contain just over 95,000 distinct CDR3 sequences, approximately 9.9% of them singletons. Sequencing input: whole blood. The receptors shown here come from an adult who was a healthcare worker with PCR-confirmed SARS-CoV-2 infection or an uninfected control (not recorded which).

This clonotype was found a few times. The chain is built from TRBV2 and TRBJ2-3; possibly TRBD2 for D (5 bases). Trimming cost V 2 bases and J 2 bases, with 11 bases left between them. Germline V CDR1 and CDR2: SNHLY, FYNNEI. The CDR3 consists of 15 residues. CDR3 nucleotide sequence: TGTGCCAGCAGTGAAACCCTAGCAGTCACAGATACGCAGTATTTT. This gives the protein CASSETLAVTDTQYF.

This clonotype was seen many times. The genes are TRBV5-1 and TRBJ1-3; D perhaps matches TRBD1 (6 bases). There are 14 residues in the CDR3. Germline CDR1 is SGHRS and CDR2 is YFSETQ. The V gene lost 7 bases and the J gene lost 0 bases, with 11 bases spanning the gap. This CDR3 reads CASGAGDSGNTIYF. Here the CDR3 DNA reads TGCGCCAGCGGTGCAGGGGACTCTGGAAACACCATATATTTT.

The gene calls are TRBV9 and TRBJ2-3; D unresolved. Germline V gene sequence: CDR1 SGDLS, CDR2 YYNGEE. The CDR3 is 13 residues long. V was cut by 3 bases and J by 2 bases, with 7 bases left in between. CDR3 in DNA: TGTGCCAGCAGCGCTAGAGCCACAGATACGCAGTATTTT. This encodes CASSARATDTQYF.

This clonotype has a count of ten or more. The chain couples TRBV6-6 to TRBJ1-5; D perhaps matches TRBD1 (5 bases). CDR1 and CDR2 from the germline V gene are MNHNY and SVGAGI (reference sequence). CDR3 length equals 13 residues. The CDR3 nucleotides are TGTGCGACAGACGAACAGTTTAATCAGCCCCAGCATTTT. It translates to CATDEQFNQPQHF.

This clonotype was picked up a small number of times. This chain links TRBV28 with TRBJ1-6, with D possibly being TRBD1 (5 bases). Trimming stripped 8 bases from V and 9 bases from J, with 17 bases between. The germline CDR1 and CDR2 sequences are MDHEN and SYDVKM. The CDR3 sequence is 14 residues long. This CDR3 is CASSKAGSSSPLHF. The DNA for the CDR3 is TGTGCCAGCTCCAAGGCAGGGTCTAGTTCACCCCTCCACTTT.

This chain links TRBV10-3 with TRBJ2-1, with D perhaps TRBD1 (7 bases). From germline, CDR1 is ENHRY and CDR2 SYGVKD. The CDR3 covers 14 residues. V lost 7 bases and J lost 8, with 18 bases in between. The CDR3 DNA sequence: TGTGCCATCAAGGGGGCCCAGGGCGGGGATGAGCAGTTCTTC. It translates to CAIKGAQGGDEQFF.

This clonotype has at least ten counts. The chain uses TRBV7-8 and TRBJ2-2; 8 positions agree with TRBD2. The CDR3 extends over 15 amino acids. J lost 0 bases, V lost 5 bases, and 2 bases had no gene match. The germline gives CDR1 SGHVS, CDR2 FQNEAQ. The CDR3 protein is CASSPGLANTGELFF. Written as DNA, the CDR3 is TGTGCCAGCAGCCCGGGACTAGCGAACACCGGGGAGCTGTTTTTT.

The chain combines TRBV28 with TRBJ2-1, with D possibly TRBD1 on 6 matching bases. The CDR3 is made up of 13 amino acids. The germline CDR1 and CDR2 sequences are MDHEN and SYDVKM. V gave up 5 bases and J gave up 9 bases, with 14 bases separating them. The CDR3 nucleotides read TGTGCCAGCAGTAATGACAGGTTGCGTGAGCAGTTCTTC. Translated: CASSNDRLREQFF.

This clonotype turned up a few times. The V and J genes are TRBV29-1 and TRBJ2-4; 8 bases are a match to TRBD2. CDR1 is SQVTM and CDR2 is ANQGSEA in the germline V gene. This CDR3 is built from 13 residues. V dropped 6 bases and J dropped 4; count of bases not matched to a gene: 5. This chain's CDR3 is CSVTLAGKNIQYF. The CDR3 region has the DNA TGCAGCGTGACTTTAGCGGGAAAAAACATTCAGTACTTC.

The table lists this clonotype with many counts. CDR3 residues: CSVDLKTSYNEQFF. The CDR3 DNA reads as TGCAGCGTTGATTTAAAAACCTCCTACAATGAGCAGTTCTTC. The chain uses TRBV29-1 and TRBJ2-1; D remains unclear. Trimming shortened V by 3 bases and J by 0 bases, and 9 bases separated the two germline ends. CDR3 length: 14 amino acids. Looked up from germline, CDR1 is SQVTM and CDR2 is ANQGSEA.

V gene TRBV20-1 combines with J gene TRBJ2-7, with 9 bases that match TRBD1. This CDR3 has 16 amino acids. Losses at the gene ends were 1 base for V and 1 base for J; bases not matched to a gene: 8. Germline loops: CDR1 DFQATT, CDR2 SNEGSKA (reference sequence). This chain's CDR3 is CSARVVRQGVSYEQYF. The CDR3 coding sequence is TGCAGTGCTAGAGTCGTCAGACAGGGGGTTTCCTACGAGCAGTACTTC.

This clonotype was observed at least ten times. V gene TRBV2 combines with J gene TRBJ2-1; perhaps TRBD2 as D (7 bases). The CDR3 spans 16 residues. Germline V lookup: CDR1 SNHLY, CDR2 FYNNEI. V was shortened by 2 bases and J by 7 bases, with 18 bases between the two germline ends. The chain's CDR3 is CASSEFGGGAGNEQFF. The CDR3, as DNA: TGTGCCAGCAGTGAATTCGGAGGGGGGGCCGGAAATGAGCAGTTCTTC.

This chain uses TRBV6-1 with TRBJ2-7, with 12 positions matching TRBD2. After removal of 8 bases from V and 2 bases from J, the junction contained 4 bases not matched to a gene. Looked up from germline, CDR1 is MNHNS and CDR2 is SASEGT. This CDR3 spans 14 amino acids. The CDR3: CASGLAGGPYEQYF. DNA for the CDR3: TGTGCCAGCGGCCTAGCGGGAGGGCCCTACGAGCAGTACTTC.

This clonotype was detected ten times or more. The chain has TRBV5-5 and TRBJ1-2, with D unclear. Germline assignment: CDR1 SGHKS and CDR2 YYEKEE (reference sequence). The CDR3 is 14 residues long. V lost 5 bases and J lost 3, with 14 bases in between. CDR3 loop: CASREPKRDYGYTF. CDR3 nucleotide sequence: TGTGCCAGCAGAGAACCGAAACGAGACTATGGCTACACCTTC.

The sample holds a few counts of this clonotype. The chain employs TRBV20-1 and TRBJ2-1; D gene ambiguous. V was shortened by 6 bases and J by 3 bases, with 15 bases between the two germline ends. CDR1 is DFQATT and CDR2 is SNEGSKA in the germline V gene (reference sequence). This CDR3 is 14 amino acids long. CDR3 amino acids: CSADRAENYNEQFF. Written as DNA, the CDR3 is TGCAGTGCAGACCGGGCCGAAAACTACAATGAGCAGTTCTTC.

This clonotype was seen more than once but under ten times. The rearrangement joins TRBV20-1 to TRBJ1-5; TRBD1 aligns across 9 bases. Losses at the gene ends were 1 base for V and 7 bases for J; bases not matched to a gene: 8. Germline V gene sequence: CDR1 DFQATT, CDR2 SNEGSKA (reference sequence). The CDR3 runs 15 residues. CDR3 sequence: CSARATGGAGQPQHF. Here the CDR3 DNA reads TGCAGTGCTAGAGCTACAGGGGGCGCAGGGCAGCCCCAGCATTTT.

This clonotype has just a few counts. The junction departs from the called germline gene at one end, perhaps through a read error. The V call is TRBV18, the J call TRBJ1-4; TRBD1 matches at 7 bases. The CDR3 consists of 14 residues. Germline-derived CDR1 and CDR2 are KGHSH and LQKENI. The CDR3 DNA reads TGTGCCAGCTCTCCACAGGGGAGCGTTGAAAAACTGTTTTTT. The encoded protein is CASSPQGSVEKLFF. Full variable domain (rest looked up from reference TRBV18 and TRBJ1-4): NAGVMQNPRHLVRRRGQEARLRCSPMKGHSHVYWYRQLPEEGLKFMVYLQKENIIDESGMPKERFSAEFPKEGPSILRIQQVVRGDSAAYFCASSPQGSVEKLFFGSGTQLSVL.